A single count supports the clone carrying this T cell receptor beta chain. The antigen remains unidentified. The CDR3 runs to 17 residues. J was trimmed by 3 bases and V by 0 bases; bases with no gene match: 7. Per germline, CDR1 SGHDT and CDR2 YYEEEE. Sorted regulatory T cells were CD4-positive, CD25-high and CD127-low or negative. Here immunoSEQ multiplex PCR was the method, and the copy in TCRdb shows in-frame clones only, minus some. The sample yields about 21,000 clones, 94% seen once. The data are from a study of B cell selection in AIRE deficiency. General observations from the study: Roughly 31% of healthy-shared Treg sequences were found among patient Tconv cells.

This TCR came from a human donor with AIRE deficiency. Source material: Tregs sorted from PBMCs. V gene TRBV5-6 combines with J gene TRBJ2-2; the match to TRBD2 covers 8 bases. This CDR3 is CASSLELAEDYTGELFF. The CDR3 bases are TGTGCCAGCAGCTTGGAACTAGCGGAAGACTACACCGGGGAGCTGTTTTTT.